The source of this TCR beta chain is a study of blood T cell repertoires in COVID-19. The wider study: The United States, Italy and Spain were the sources of the acute and convalescent COVID-19 samples. Nucleic acid was either cDNA or gDNA, and it came from T cells, B-cell-depleted T cells, or PBMCs.

Per the original methods: Amplified reference gene primers provided the basis for estimating nucleated cell counts. Sequencing was performed with immunoSEQ multiplex PCR; in TCRdb, only in-frame clones are kept and a portion is missing. The DNA was the basis for D and trimming; V, J and clone size are from that table. Among about 60,000 clones listed, around four fifths were seen once. This clone was counted a single time. This TCR came from a human donor in a cohort sampled during active COVID-19. The sequenced material came from peripheral blood.

CDR3 protein: CASSRTTGGNSLGYGYTF. The CDR3 coding sequence is TGTGCCAGCAGCCGTACTACAGGGGGAAATTCGCTAGGCTATGGCTACACCTTC. This chain joins TRBV5-4 and TRBJ1-2, with 8 bases aligning to TRBD1. V trimming: 4 bases; J trimming: 4 bases; junction bases outside the gene matches: 18. Germline CDR1 reads SGHNT; CDR2 reads YYREEE (reference sequence). The CDR3 has 18 residues. Using reference TRBV5-4 and TRBJ1-2 for the parts outside the CDR3, the full variable domain is ETGVTQSPTHLIKTRGQQVTLRCSSQSGHNTVSWYQQALGQGPQFIFQYYREEENGRGNFPPRFSGLQFPNYSSELNVNALELDDSALYLCASSRTTGGNSLGYGYTFGSGTRLTVV.